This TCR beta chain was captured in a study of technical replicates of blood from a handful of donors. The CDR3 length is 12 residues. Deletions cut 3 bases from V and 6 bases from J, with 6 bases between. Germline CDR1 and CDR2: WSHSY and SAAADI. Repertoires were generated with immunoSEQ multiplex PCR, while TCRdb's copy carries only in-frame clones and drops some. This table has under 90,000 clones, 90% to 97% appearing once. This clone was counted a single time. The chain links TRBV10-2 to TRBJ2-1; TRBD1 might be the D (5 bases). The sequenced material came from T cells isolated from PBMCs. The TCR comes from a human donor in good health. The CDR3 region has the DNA TGCGCCAGCAGTGACCAGGGCAATGAGCAGTTCTTC. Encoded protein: CASSDQGNEQFF.